The clone carrying this T cell receptor (beta chain) was detected once. Its antigen is unknown. Arm-PCR of CDR3 regions and iRepertoire HTBI primers were used to build TCR beta libraries. TCRdb independently ran MiXCR on the multiplex PCR reads; one entry per CDR3 protein. This table holds more than 300,000 distinct CDR3 sequences, around a fifth found once. These data originate in a study of regulatory T cells in long-lasting Graves disease. The study's findings and limits: Limited sample numbers may have lowered accuracy.

Time point denoted: persistent/refractory GD, antithyroid drugs over 5 years with positive TRAb. Extracted PBMC RNA gave rise to the TCR library. This TCR was sampled from a female donor with Graves disease. The sample in question was peripheral blood mononuclear cells (PBMCs), obtained when the disease was refractory, from a patient treated with antithyroid drugs.

The CDR3 DNA reads TGTGCCAGCTCACCAGGGATAGCGGGACTTAACACCGGGGAGCTGTTTTTT. Translating it yields CASSPGIAGLNTGELFF. J is TRBJ2-2 and V is TRBV18, with TRBD2 matching 8 bases. The CDR3 consists of 17 residues. CDR1 KGHSH and CDR2 LQKENI come from the germline V gene. Unmatched junction bases numbered 7, after V lost 2 bases and J lost 2 bases.